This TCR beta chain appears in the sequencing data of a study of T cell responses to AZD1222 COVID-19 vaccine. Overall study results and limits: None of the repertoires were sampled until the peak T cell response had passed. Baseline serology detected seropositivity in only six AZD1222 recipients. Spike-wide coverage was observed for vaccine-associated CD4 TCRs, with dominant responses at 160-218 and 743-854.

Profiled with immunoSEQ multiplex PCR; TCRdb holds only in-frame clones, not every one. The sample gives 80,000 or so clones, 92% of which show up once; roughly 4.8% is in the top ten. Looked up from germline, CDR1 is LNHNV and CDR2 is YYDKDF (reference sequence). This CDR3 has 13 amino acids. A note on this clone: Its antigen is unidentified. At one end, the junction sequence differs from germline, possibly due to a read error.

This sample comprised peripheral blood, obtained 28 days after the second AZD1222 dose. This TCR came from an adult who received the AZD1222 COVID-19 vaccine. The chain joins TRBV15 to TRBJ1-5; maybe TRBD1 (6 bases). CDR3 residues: CATSGTSSQPQHF. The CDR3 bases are TGTGCCACCTCAGGGACAAGCAGTCAGCCCCAGCATTTT. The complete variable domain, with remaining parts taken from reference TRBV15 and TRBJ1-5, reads DAMVIQNPRYQVTQFGKPVTLSCSQTLNHNVMYWYQQKSSQAPKLLFHYYDKDFNNEADTPDNFQSRRPNTSFCFLDIRSPGLGDTAMYLCATSGTSSQPQHFGDGTRLSIL.